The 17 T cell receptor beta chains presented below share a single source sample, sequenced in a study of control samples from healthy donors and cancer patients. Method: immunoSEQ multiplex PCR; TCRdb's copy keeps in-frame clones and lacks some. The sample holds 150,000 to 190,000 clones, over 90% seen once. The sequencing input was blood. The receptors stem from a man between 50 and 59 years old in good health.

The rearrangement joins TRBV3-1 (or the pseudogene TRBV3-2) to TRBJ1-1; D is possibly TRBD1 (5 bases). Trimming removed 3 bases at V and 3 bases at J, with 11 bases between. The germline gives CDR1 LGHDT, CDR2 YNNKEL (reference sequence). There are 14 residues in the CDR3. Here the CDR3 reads CASSHRGGYTEAFF. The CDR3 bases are TGTGCCAGCAGCCATCGGGGGGGGTACACTGAAGCTTTCTTT.

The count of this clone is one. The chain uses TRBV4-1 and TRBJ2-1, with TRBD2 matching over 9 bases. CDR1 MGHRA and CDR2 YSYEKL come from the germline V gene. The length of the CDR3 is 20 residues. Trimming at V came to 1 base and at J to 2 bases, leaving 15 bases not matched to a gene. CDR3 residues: CASSQGPLAGSNGAYNEQFF. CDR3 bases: TGCGCCAGCAGCCAAGGTCCGCTAGCGGGAAGTAATGGCGCCTACAATGAGCAGTTCTTC.

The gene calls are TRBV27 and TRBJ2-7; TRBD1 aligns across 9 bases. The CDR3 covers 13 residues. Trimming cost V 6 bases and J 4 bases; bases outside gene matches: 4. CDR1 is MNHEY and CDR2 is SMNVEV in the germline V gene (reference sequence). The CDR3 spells CASRGQGRYEQYF. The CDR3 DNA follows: TGTGCCAGCAGGGGACAGGGTCGGTACGAGCAGTACTTC.

The CDR3, as DNA: TGTGCCAGCAGTTTGCTACCCTCTGGGGCCAACGTCCTGACTTTC. As protein: CASSLLPSGANVLTF. The chain links TRBV27 to TRBJ2-6; D remains ambiguous. The CDR3 consists of 15 residues. Germline V gene data show CDR1 as MNHEY and CDR2 as SMNVEV (reference sequence). V gave up 3 bases and J gave up 0 bases, with 6 bases separating them.

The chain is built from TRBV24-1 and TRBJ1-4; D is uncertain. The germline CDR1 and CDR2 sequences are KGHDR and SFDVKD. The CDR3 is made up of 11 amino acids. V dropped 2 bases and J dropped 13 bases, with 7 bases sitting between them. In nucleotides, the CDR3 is TGTGCCACCAGTGATTCCATAAGACTGTTTTTT. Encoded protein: CATSDSIRLFF.

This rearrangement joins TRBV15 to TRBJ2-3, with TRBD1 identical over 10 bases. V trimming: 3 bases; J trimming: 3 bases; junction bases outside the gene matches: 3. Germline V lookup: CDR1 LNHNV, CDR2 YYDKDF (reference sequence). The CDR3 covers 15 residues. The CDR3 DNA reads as TGTGCCACCAGCAGGCGACAGGGGGCTACAGATACGCAGTATTTT. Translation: CATSRRQGATDTQYF.

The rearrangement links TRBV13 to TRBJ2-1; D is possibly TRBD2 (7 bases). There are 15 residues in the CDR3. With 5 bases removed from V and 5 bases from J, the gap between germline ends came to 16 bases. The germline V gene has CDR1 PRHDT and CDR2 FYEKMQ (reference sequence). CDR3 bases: TGTGCCAGCAGCCCGCTGAGCGGGGACAACAATGAGCAGTTCTTC. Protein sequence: CASSPLSGDNNEQFF.

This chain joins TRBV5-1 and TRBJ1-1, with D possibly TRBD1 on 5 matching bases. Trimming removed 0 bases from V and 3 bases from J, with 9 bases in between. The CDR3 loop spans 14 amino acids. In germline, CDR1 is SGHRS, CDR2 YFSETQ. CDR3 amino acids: CASSLEAGYTEAFF. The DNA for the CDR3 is TGCGCCAGCAGCTTGGAGGCAGGGTACACTGAAGCTTTCTTT. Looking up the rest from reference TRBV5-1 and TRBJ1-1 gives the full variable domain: KAGVTQTPRYLIKTRGQQVTLSCSPISGHRSVSWYQQTPGQGLQFLFEYFSETQRNKGNFPGRFSGRQFSNSRSEMNVSTLELGDSALYLCASSLEAGYTEAFFGQGTRLTVV.

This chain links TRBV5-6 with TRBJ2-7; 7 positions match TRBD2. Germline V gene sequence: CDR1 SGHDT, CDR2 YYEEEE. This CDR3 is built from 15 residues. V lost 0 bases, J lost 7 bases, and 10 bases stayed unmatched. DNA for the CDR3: TGTGCCAGCAGCTTGGTTCGACTAGCTAAGGGGGAGCAGTACTTC. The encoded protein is CASSLVRLAKGEQYF.

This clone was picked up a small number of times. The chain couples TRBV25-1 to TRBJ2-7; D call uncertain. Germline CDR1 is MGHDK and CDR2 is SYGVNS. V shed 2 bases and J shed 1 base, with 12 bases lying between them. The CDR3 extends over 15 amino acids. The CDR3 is CASSEQERPSYEQYF. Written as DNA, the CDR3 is TGTGCCAGCAGTGAACAGGAACGCCCATCCTACGAGCAGTACTTC.

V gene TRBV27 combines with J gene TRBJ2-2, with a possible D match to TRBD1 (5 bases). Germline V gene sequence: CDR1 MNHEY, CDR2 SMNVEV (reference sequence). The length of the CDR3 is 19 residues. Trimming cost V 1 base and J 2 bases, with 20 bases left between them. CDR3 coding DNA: TGTGCCAGCAGTTTATTAGGGGTCTTGGGGCAGAGAAACACCGGGGAGCTGTTTTTT. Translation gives CASSLLGVLGQRNTGELFF.

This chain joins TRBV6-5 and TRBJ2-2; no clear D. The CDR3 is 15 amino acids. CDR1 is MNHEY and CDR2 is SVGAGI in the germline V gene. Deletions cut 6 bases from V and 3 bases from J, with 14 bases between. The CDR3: CASRDPRWDTGELFF. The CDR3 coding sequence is TGTGCCAGCAGGGACCCGAGGTGGGACACCGGGGAGCTGTTTTTT.

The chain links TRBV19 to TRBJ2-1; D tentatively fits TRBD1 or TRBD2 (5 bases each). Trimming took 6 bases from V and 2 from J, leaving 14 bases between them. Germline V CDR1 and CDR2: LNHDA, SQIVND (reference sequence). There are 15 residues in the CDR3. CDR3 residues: CASSMGPGPYNEQFF. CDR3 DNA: TGTGCCAGTAGCATGGGACCGGGCCCCTACAATGAGCAGTTCTTC.

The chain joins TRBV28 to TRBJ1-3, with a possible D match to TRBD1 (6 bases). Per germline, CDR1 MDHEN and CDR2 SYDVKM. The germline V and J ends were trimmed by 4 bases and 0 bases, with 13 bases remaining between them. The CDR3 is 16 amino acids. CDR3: CASSSARTVSGNTIYF. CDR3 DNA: TGTGCCAGCAGTTCCGCGCGGACAGTCTCTGGAAACACCATATATTTT.

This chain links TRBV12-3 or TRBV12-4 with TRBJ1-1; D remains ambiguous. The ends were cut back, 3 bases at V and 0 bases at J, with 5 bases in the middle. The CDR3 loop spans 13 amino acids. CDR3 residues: CASSLAVNTEAFF. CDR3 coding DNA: TGTGCCAGCAGTTTGGCGGTGAACACTGAAGCTTTCTTT.

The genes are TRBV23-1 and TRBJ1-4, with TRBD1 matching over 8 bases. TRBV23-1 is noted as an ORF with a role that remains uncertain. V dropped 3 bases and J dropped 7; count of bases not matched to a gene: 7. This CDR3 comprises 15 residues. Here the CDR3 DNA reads TGCGCCAGCAGTCAGTCGACAGGGGACAGTGAAAAACTGTTTTTT. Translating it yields CASSQSTGDSEKLFF.

The CDR3 nucleotides are TGTGCCAGCAGAAGGACTAGCGGGACCTCAGATACGCAGTATTTT. This codes for CASRRTSGTSDTQYF. This chain uses TRBV6-5 with TRBJ2-3, with TRBD2 matching over 12 bases. Germline V CDR1 and CDR2: MNHEY, SVGAGI. The CDR3 has 15 residues. With V trimmed by 6 bases and J by 4 bases, 5 bases remained unmatched.